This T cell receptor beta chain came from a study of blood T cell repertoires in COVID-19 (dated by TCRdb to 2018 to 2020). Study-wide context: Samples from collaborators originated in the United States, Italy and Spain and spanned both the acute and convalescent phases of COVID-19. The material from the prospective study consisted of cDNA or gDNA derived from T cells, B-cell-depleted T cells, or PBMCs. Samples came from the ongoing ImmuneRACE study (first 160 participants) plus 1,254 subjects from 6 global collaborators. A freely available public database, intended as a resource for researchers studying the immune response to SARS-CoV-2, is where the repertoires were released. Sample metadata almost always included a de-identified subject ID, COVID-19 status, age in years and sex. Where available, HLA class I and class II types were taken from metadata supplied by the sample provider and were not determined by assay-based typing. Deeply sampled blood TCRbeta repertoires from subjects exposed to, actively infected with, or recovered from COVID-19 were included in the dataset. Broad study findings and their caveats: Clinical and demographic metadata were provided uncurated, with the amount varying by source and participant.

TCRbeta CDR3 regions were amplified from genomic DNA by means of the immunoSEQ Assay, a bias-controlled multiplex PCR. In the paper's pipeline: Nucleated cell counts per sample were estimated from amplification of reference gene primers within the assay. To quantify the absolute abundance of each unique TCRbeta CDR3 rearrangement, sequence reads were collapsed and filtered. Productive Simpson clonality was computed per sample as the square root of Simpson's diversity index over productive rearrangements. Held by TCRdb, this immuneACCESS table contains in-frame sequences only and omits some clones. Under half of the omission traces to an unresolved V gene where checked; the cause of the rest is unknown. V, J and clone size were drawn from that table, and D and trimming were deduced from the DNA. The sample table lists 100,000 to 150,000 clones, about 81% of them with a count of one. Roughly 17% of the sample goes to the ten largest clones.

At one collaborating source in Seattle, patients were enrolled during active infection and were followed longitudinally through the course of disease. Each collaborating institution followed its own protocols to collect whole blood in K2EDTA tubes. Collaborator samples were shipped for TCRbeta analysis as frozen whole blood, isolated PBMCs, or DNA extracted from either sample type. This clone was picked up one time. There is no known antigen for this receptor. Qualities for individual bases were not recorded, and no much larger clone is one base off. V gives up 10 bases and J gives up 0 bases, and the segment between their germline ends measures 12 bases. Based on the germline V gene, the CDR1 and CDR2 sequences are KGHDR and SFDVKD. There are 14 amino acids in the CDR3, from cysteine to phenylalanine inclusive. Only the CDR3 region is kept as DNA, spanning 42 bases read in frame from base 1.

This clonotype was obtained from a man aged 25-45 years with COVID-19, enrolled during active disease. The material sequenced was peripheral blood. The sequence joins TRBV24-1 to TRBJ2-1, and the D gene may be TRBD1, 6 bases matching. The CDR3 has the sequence CATQGPYSYNEQFF. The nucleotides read TGTGCCACGCAGGGGCCGTACTCCTACAATGAGCAGTTCTTC.